The 12 T cell receptor beta chains reported below all come from one sample, sequenced in a study of CD8 T cells in ankylosing spondylitis. TCRdb ran MiXCR on the 5' RACE reads and lists one entry per CDR3 protein. This sample has hundreds of thousands of distinct CDR3 sequences, with roughly 20% found just once. The sequencing sample was made of blood, either unsorted or a sorted T cell fraction (not recorded which). All receptors come from a male donor with ankylosing spondylitis or in good health (not recorded which).

This chain links TRBV12-3 or TRBV12-4 with TRBJ1-2; maybe TRBD1 (5 bases). Trimming shortened V by 3 bases and J by 4 bases, and 15 bases separated the two germline ends. The CDR3 runs to 15 residues. The CDR3 nucleotides are TGTGCCAGCAGTTTTACTTTGGGGGTAACCTATGGCTACACCTTC. Its translation: CASSFTLGVTYGYTF.

This sequence joins TRBV4-2 and TRBJ1-5, with 7 bases identical to TRBD1. CDR1 LGHNA and CDR2 YNFKEQ come from the germline V gene. Trimming removed 8 bases from V and 6 bases from J; junction bases left unmatched: 16. The length of the CDR3 is 16 residues. CDR3 sequence: CASGSGGQGGGQPQHF. The CDR3 DNA reads TGTGCCAGCGGATCCGGTGGGCAGGGGGGTGGTCAGCCCCAGCATTTT.

The genes are TRBV3-1 and TRBJ2-1; 15 nucleotides line up with TRBD2. Germline-derived CDR1 and CDR2 are LGHDT and YNNKEL (reference sequence). CDR3 size: 17 residues. Trimming took 0 bases from V and 7 from J; bases not matched to a gene: 4. The CDR3 coding sequence is TGTGCCAGCAGCCAAGATCTAGGACTAGCGGGGGGGAATGAGCAGTTCTTC. Encoded protein: CASSQDLGLAGGNEQFF.

A few counts support this clonotype. The chain carries TRBV4-1 and TRBJ1-1; a weak D match, TRBD1 (5 bases). Germline assignment: CDR1 MGHRA and CDR2 YSYEKL. The CDR3 covers 15 residues. V lost 0 bases, J lost 0 bases, and 8 bases lay in between. The chain's CDR3 is CASSQDPGVNTEAFF. CDR3 coding DNA: TGCGCCAGCAGCCAAGATCCGGGGGTGAACACTGAAGCTTTCTTT.

J is TRBJ2-1 and V is TRBV5-6; 9 positions match TRBD2. The CDR3 sequence is 15 residues long. Trimming at V came to 4 bases and at J to 6 bases, leaving 8 bases not matched to a gene. The germline V gene has CDR1 SGHDT and CDR2 YYEEEE. Written as DNA, the CDR3 is TGTGCCAGCAGCCACGAACTAGCGGGCTCCAATGAGCAGTTCTTC. It yields the protein CASSHELAGSNEQFF.

The rearrangement joins TRBV30 to TRBJ2-3, with 8 bases fitting TRBD2. The CDR3 runs 14 residues. With 3 bases clipped from V and 4 bases from J, the junction kept 6 bases outside the gene matches. From germline, CDR1 is GTSNPN and CDR2 SVGIG (reference sequence). DNA for the CDR3: TGTGCCTGGAGGACTAGCGTTTGGCCAGATACGCAGTATTTT. This encodes CAWRTSVWPDTQYF.

Only a few counts were recorded for this clonotype. The chain has TRBV25-1 and TRBJ2-2, with 9 bases aligning to TRBD1. Trimming cost V 7 bases and J 4 bases; bases outside gene matches: 7. The CDR3 loop spans 15 amino acids. The V gene's germline CDR1 is MGHDK and CDR2 SYGVNS. The CDR3 here is CASNPGQGTTGELFF. The CDR3 DNA sequence: TGTGCCAGCAATCCGGGACAGGGTACCACCGGGGAGCTGTTTTTT.

This clonotype was seen at least ten times. The chain recombines TRBV28 with TRBJ2-1; D perhaps matches TRBD2 (5 bases). Germline V gives CDR1 MDHEN, CDR2 SYDVKM. The CDR3 consists of 15 residues. Deletions cut 6 bases from V and 0 bases from J, with 12 bases between. The CDR3 nucleotides read TGTGCCAGCAGCCCCCGGACTGGCTCCTACAATGAGCAGTTCTTC. Translating it yields CASSPRTGSYNEQFF.

The gene calls are TRBV5-4 and TRBJ1-1; TRBD1 might be the D (5 bases). Germline V gene lookup returns CDR1 SGHNT and CDR2 YYREEE (reference sequence). V was pared by 4 bases and J by 0 bases, with 7 bases between. The CDR3 runs to 13 residues. CDR3 nucleotide sequence: TGTGCCAGCAGCAGAGGGGTGAACACTGAAGCTTTCTTT. Protein product: CASSRGVNTEAFF.

The table lists this clonotype with a few counts. The chain links TRBV10-2 to TRBJ2-1; 8 positions agree with TRBD2. This CDR3 spans 15 amino acids. The junction had 11 bases not matched to a gene; V was cut back by 4 bases and J by 9 bases. Germline CDR1 and CDR2: WSHSY and SAAADI. The DNA for the CDR3 is TGCGCCAGCAGTGTACTACGGGGGGGGCCCGGTGAGCAGTTCTTC. Encoded protein: CASSVLRGGPGEQFF.

The chain has TRBV12-3 or TRBV12-4 and TRBJ2-1, with D possibly TRBD2 on 6 matching bases. Trimming shortened V by 3 bases and J by 8 bases, and 8 bases separated the two germline ends. The CDR3 runs to 12 residues. Here the CDR3 reads CASSLTRHEQFF. CDR3 DNA sequence: TGTGCCAGCAGTTTGACTAGGCATGAGCAGTTCTTC.

This clonotype was counted only a few times. This chain links TRBV29-1 with TRBJ2-4; D may be TRBD2 (5 bases). The germline gives CDR1 SQVTM, CDR2 ANQGSEA. The V end was cut by 7 bases, the J end by 7 bases, with 20 bases between. This CDR3 region has 14 residues. The CDR3 DNA reads as TGCAGCGCCGCCGGAGGAGAAGTGGGGAACATTCAGTACTTC. It specifies CSAAGGEVGNIQYF.